The sequence of this T cell receptor beta chain was determined in a study of identical twins (dated by TCRdb to the mid-2010s). Looking at the study overall: TCR alpha and beta repertoires from monozygotic twins, unrelated adults of various ages and cord blood were deep-sequenced to test whether fetal clonotypes persist. Replicate twin experiments were performed at different times using different library preparation protocols to rule out contamination. General study outcomes and caveats: Invariant T cells such as MAIT and iNKT could partly confound zero-insertion analyses, though diverse VJ usage argued against this for most clonotypes. Because the same donors could not be followed over many years, the conclusions relied on cross-sectional statistical analysis. In monozygotic twins, recombination models systematically underestimated out-of-frame TCR alpha sharing, but the models matched the sharing seen between unrelated individuals. Fewer insertions were carried by abundant cord blood beta clonotypes; a weaker similar trend was observed in young adult naive repertoires, while no such trend was observed in memory repertoires. A weaker excess of twin sharing was found in beta out-of-frame sequences because the signal-to-noise ratio was lowered by fewer shared sequences. Compared with coincidental sharing between unrelated individuals, out-of-frame TCR alpha sequences shared between twins showed an excess of sequences with low generation probability.

Library preparation was by 5' RACE. This sample was sequenced with an Illumina HiSeq 2000. Template switching introduced a universal primer binding site; the final cDNA contained a unique molecular identifier, enabling accurate counting of TCR cDNA molecules. Specific primers in the conserved constant-segment region were used to synthesize first-strand cDNA for TCR alpha and beta chains. To control for contamination, each cDNA library was double barcoded with a SMART-Mk sample barcode plus Illumina barcodes. TruSeq adapter sequences along with Illumina sample barcodes were introduced in two successive PCR steps. The Illumina HiSeq platform was used with custom primers to sequence TCR alpha and beta cDNA libraries. Per the authors' processing: Unique molecular identifiers were extracted from raw reads with MiGEC, and CDR3 positions were determined with MiXCR. For each individual, recombination models were inferred using an EM algorithm with the repgenHMM and IGoR tools. Shared clonotypes were analyzed with the tcR package in R, and sharing was normalized by the product of cloneset sizes. To study raw recombination without the effects of thymic and clonal selection, out-of-frame nonproductive sequences were analyzed. The public reads were quality trimmed at Q25 with fastp and then assembled into clones with MiXCR by TCRdb, keeping productive beta chains. Every entry covers one CDR3 protein and lists the most common genes and DNA from its rows. TCRdb's processing, not the authors' own work, is the source of the V and J calls. This sample lists about 200,000 distinct CDR3 sequences; around 10% were detected once. The leading ten clones occupy approximately 5.1% of the sample.

Every donor in the study was a healthy Caucasian. Using Miltenyi CD45RO+ enrichment and human naive T-cell isolation kits, memory (CD45RO+) and naive T cells were isolated from PBMC. Concerning this clonotype: Its antigen is not yet known. No base qualities exist here, and no much larger clone lies one base off it.

V gives up 4 bases and J gives up 0 bases, and the segment between their germline ends measures 16 bases. Its CDR3 holds 16 amino acids, cysteine through phenylalanine. Of the read, only the CDR3 DNA is kept; its 48 bases are in frame from base 1. The germline V gene (reference sequence) yields LNHNV for CDR1 and YYDKDF for CDR2. Recombination connected TRBV15 to TRBJ2-7, with the D gene tentatively TRBD1 or TRBD2, based on 5 matching bases in each. Sequenced: memory (CD45RO+) T cells sorted from blood. The sample's cell subset or site label, decoded: CD45RO+ enriched T cells. This TCR came from a woman aged 18-30 years in good health. The CDR3 sequence is CATSTLGDGHSYEQYF. The sequence in DNA is TGTGCCACCAGCACCCTGGGGGACGGCCACTCCTACGAGCAGTACTTC.